This T cell receptor (beta chain) derives from a study of T cells after yellow fever vaccination. In the study overall: Some fractions had low cell numbers, and these were prepared with SMART-Seq v4 Ultra Low Input.

5'RACE template switching produced TCR cDNA carrying a universal primer site and UMIs. TCRdb independently ran MiXCR on the 5' RACE reads; one entry per CDR3 protein. Among more than 65,000 distinct CDR3 sequences, around 6.2% were seen once, and the ten largest hold roughly 2.2%. Findings and caveats of the study: Weaker, the secondary response had a peak occurring faster, on day 5 versus 15. Clones that expanded after primary vaccination mostly reappeared after the booster (roughly 95% CD4, roughly 90% CD8).

This clonotype was seen repeatedly, ten times or more. Its antigen is as yet unknown. The source is a man aged 18 to 30 who received the YFV17D yellow fever vaccine. This material consisted of CD4+ T cells sorted from PBMCs, taken around 15 days after the first yellow fever vaccination.

The CDR3 DNA is TGTGCCAGCAGTTTTGTTGAGCAGGACACTGAAGCTTTCTTT. It specifies CASSFVEQDTEAFF. The chain joins TRBV12-3 or TRBV12-4 to TRBJ1-1, with D hard to call. The ends were cut back, 3 bases at V and 3 bases at J, with 11 bases in the middle. The CDR3 sequence is 14 residues long.